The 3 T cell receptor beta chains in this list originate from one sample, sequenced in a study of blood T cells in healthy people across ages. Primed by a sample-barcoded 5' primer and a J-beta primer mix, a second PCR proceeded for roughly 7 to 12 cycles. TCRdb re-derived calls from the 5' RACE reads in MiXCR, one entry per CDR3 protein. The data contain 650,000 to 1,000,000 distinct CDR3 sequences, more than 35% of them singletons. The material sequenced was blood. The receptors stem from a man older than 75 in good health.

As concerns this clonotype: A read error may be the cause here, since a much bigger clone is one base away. The DNA for the CDR3 is TGCAGTGCTAGAGTTGTGGGGATACCGATGGAGACCCGGTACTTC. Its translation: CSARVVGIPMETRYF. The chain carries TRBV20-1 and TRBJ2-5; D is uncertain. This CDR3 contains 15 residues. Germline V CDR1 and CDR2: DFQATT, SNEGSKA (reference sequence).

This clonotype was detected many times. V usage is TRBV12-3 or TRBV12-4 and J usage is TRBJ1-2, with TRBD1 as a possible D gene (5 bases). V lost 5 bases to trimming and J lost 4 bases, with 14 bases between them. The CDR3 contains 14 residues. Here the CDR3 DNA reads TGTGCCAGCAGTCTAGTTGGGGGGGGCTATGGCTACACCTTC. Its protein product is CASSLVGGGYGYTF.

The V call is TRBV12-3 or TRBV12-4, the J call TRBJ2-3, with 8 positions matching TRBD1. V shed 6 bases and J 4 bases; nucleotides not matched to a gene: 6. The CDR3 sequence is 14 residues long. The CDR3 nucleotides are TGTGCCAGCAGGACGACAGGGGTGGCAGATACGCAGTATTTT. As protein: CASRTTGVADTQYF.